The rows below give T cell receptor beta chains drawn from one sample of a study of cytomegalovirus exposure and HLA in healthy donors. Measured with immunoSEQ multiplex PCR; TCRdb has only the in-frame clones, and not every one. Of about 160,000 clones listed, roughly 72% are singletons. The source material was PBMCs. These receptors came from a middle-aged man in good health and CMV-seropositive. Both conserved end residues are part of each CDR3. The order of the fields is clone size, V gene, J gene, D gene, CDR3 DNA, CDR3 protein. A D gene is named only where the DNA matches it firmly. Expanded clones are given a class, and other clones once, few, many or no size at all.

NA	TRBV7-9	TRBJ2-1	TRBD2	TGTGCCAGCAGCCGCGGGGGGGCCTACAATGAGCAGTTCTTC	CASSRGGAYNEQFF
NA	TRBV18	TRBJ1-1	NA	TGTGCCAGCTCGCATCAGGAGAACACTGAAGCTTTCTTT	CASSHQENTEAFF
NA	TRBV5-1	TRBJ2-7	TRBD1	TGCGCCAGCAGCTTGACAGGGGGGACCTACGAGCAGTACTTC	CASSLTGGTYEQYF
few	TRBV2	TRBJ1-4	NA	TGTGCCAGCAGCCCCGACACGGCGTACAATGAAAAACTGTTTTTT	CASSPDTAYNEKLFF
few	TRBV6-1	TRBJ1-4	NA	TGTGCCAGCAGTGAAGAAAGGGGGTGGAAACTGTTTTTT	CASSEERGWKLFF
NA	TRBV7-8	TRBJ1-1	NA	TGTGCCAGCAGGTCCCGTACTGAAGCTTTCTTT	CASRSRTEAFF
few	TRBV9	TRBJ2-7	TRBD2	TGTGCCAGCAGCGTCAGCGGGGATGGGGCCTACGAGCAGTACTTC	CASSVSGDGAYEQYF
NA	TRBV27	TRBJ2-6	TRBD1	TGTGCCAGCAGCGCGGACAGGGCTGGGGCCAACGTCCTGACTTTC	CASSADRAGANVLTF
once	TRBV6-5	TRBJ2-1	NA	TGTGCCAGCGCCAGGGGGGCTCCCAATGAGCAGTTCTTC	CASARGAPNEQFF
NA	TRBV30	TRBJ2-5	NA	TGTGCCTGGAGTGTCGGTAGGACAGACCAAGAGACCCAGTACTTC	CAWSVGRTDQETQYF
NA	TRBV14	TRBJ1-6	NA	TGTGCCAGCAGCCTGGGGAGCTCCTATAATTCACCCCTCCACTTT	CASSLGSSYNSPLHF
NA	TRBV4-1	TRBJ2-1	NA	TGCGCCAGCAGCCAAGATCCTCAGGGCCCTTACAATGAGCAGTTCTTC	CASSQDPQGPYNEQFF
NA	TRBV29-1	TRBJ2-5	NA	TGCAGCGTTGTAGGAGGACCTATATTTGGTGAGACCCAGTACTTC	CSVVGGPIFGETQYF
NA	TRBV29-1	TRBJ2-2	NA	TGCAGCATCCATCGACAGGAAGGAAACACCGGGGAGCTGTTTTTT	CSIHRQEGNTGELFF
NA	TRBV7-2	TRBJ1-1	NA	TGTGCCAGCAGCTTAGGAGAGGCGAACACTGAAGCTTTCTTT	CASSLGEANTEAFF
NA	TRBV15	TRBJ1-6	TRBD1	TGTGCCACCAGCGTTCCGGGACAGGGGAAATACAATTCACCCCTCCACTTT	CATSVPGQGKYNSPLHF
few	TRBV13	TRBJ2-7	NA	TGTGCCAGCAGCTTCTCAGGGCGCGAATCCTACGAGCAGTACTTC	CASSFSGRESYEQYF
NA	TRBV19	TRBJ1-5	NA	TGTGCCAGTAGTATTCAGGCCGAGGGCTATCAGCCCCAGCATTTT	CASSIQAEGYQPQHF
NA	TRBV25-1	TRBJ1-6	NA	TGTGCCAGCAGTGCGGGGGGGAATTCACCCCTCCACTTT	CASSAGGNSPLHF
NA	TRBV7-2	TRBJ2-7	TRBD2	TGTGCCAGCAGCTCAAGCGGGGGCCGCTCCTACGAGCAGTACTTC	CASSSSGGRSYEQYF
NA	TRBV11-2	TRBJ2-7	NA	TGTGCCAGCAGCTTAGGTAGTGGCGGCTCCTACGAGCAGTACTTC	CASSLGSGGSYEQYF
NA	TRBV25-1	TRBJ2-3	TRBD1	TGTGCCGGGGACGGGGACAGGGACACAGATACGCAGTATTTT	CAGDGDRDTDTQYF
NA	TRBV10-2	TRBJ2-7	TRBD2	TGCGCCAGCACCCGGGCTAGCGGACCCTACGAGCAGTACTTC	CASTRASGPYEQYF
few	TRBV5-1	TRBJ2-5	TRBD1	TGCGCCAGCAGCTGGCTAGAGGGGGCAGGAGAGACCCAGTACTTC	CASSWLEGAGETQYF
NA	TRBV2	TRBJ1-2	NA	TGTGCCACCAAGGGGCAGGGGCAGGTGAACTATGGCTACACCTTC	CATKGQGQVNYGYTF
NA	TRBV7-2	TRBJ1-5	NA	TGTGCCAGCAGCTTAACAGGGAATCAGCCCCAGCATTTT	CASSLTGNQPQHF
NA	TRBV2	TRBJ1-4	TRBD1	TGTGCCAGCAGTGGGCGGGGGACAGGGAATGAAAAACTGTTTTTT	CASSGRGTGNEKLFF
NA	TRBV7-6	TRBJ2-1	TRBD1	TGTGCCAGCAGCAAGAGGGGGACAGACAATGAGCAGTTCTTC	CASSKRGTDNEQFF
NA	TRBV19	TRBJ2-7	NA	TGTGCCAGTAGTCTACAGGTAACCTCCTACGAGCAGTACTTC	CASSLQVTSYEQYF
few	TRBV5-1	TRBJ1-2	NA	TGCGCCAGCAGCTTGACCGGCGGGGATTTTGGCTACACCTTC	CASSLTGGDFGYTF
once	TRBV5-4	TRBJ1-2	TRBD1	TGTGCCAGCAGCTTGGCAGGGGGACTCCCCTCACCGCTTTATGGCTACACCTTC	CASSLAGGLPSPLYGYTF
NA	TRBV19	TRBJ2-5	TRBD1	TGTGCCAGTAGTTCTGACAGGGTACAAGAGACCCAGTACTTC	CASSSDRVQETQYF
NA	TRBV6-4	TRBJ1-1	TRBD1	TGTGCCAGCAGTCCAACAGGGGGACAGACTGAAGCTTTCTTT	CASSPTGGQTEAFF
NA	TRBV2	TRBJ2-5	TRBD1	TGTGCCAGCAGCCGACAGGGTGGAGAGACCCAGTACTTC	CASSRQGGETQYF
NA	TRBV30	TRBJ1-1	NA	TGTGCCTGGAGTGTACGGGGGAACACTGAAGCTTTCTTT	CAWSVRGNTEAFF
NA	TRBV19	TRBJ1-1	NA	TGTGCCAGTAGAAATCCGGAGTGGAACACTGAAGCTTTCTTT	CASRNPEWNTEAFF
few	TRBV7-9	TRBJ2-1	TRBD1	TGTGCCAGCAGTCCCCCCCCTCGACAGGGACCATACAATGAGCAGTTCTTC	CASSPPPRQGPYNEQFF
few	TRBV2	TRBJ1-6	NA	TGTGCCAGCAGTGACGGCGGAACTCATAATTCACCCCTCCACTTT	CASSDGGTHNSPLHF
NA	TRBV4-1	TRBJ1-3	NA	TGCGCCAGCAGCTCGTTCCCGGGTCAAAGCGGAAACACCATATATTTT	CASSSFPGQSGNTIYF